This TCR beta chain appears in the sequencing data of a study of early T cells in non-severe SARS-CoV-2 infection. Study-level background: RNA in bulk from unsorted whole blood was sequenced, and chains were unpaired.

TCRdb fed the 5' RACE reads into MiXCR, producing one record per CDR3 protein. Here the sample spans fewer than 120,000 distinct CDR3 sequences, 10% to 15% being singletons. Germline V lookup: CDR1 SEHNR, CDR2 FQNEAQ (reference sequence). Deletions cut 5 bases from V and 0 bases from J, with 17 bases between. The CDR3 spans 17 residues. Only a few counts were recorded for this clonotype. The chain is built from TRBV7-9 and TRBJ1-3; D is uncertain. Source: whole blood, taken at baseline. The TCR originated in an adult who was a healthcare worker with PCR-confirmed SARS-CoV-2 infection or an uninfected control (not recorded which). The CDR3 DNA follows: TGTGCCAGCAGCCCGTTAAGTCCCAGAAACTCTGGAAACACCATATATTTT. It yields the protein CASSPLSPRNSGNTIYF.